This TCR beta chain was recovered during a study of cytomegalovirus exposure and HLA in healthy donors. Concerning this clone: Antigen specificity is unknown.

Amplification used 60 Vbeta primers and 13 Jbeta primers. Method: immunoSEQ multiplex PCR; TCRdb's copy keeps in-frame clones and lacks some. The sample holds about 160,000 clones; around 85% are singletons and the top ten take around 4%. Study-level results: Roughly even sequencing depth across donors was the assumption behind the presence/absence analyses. A later analysis reportedly identified an Asian-associated ancestry cluster as carrying fewer N-insertions than the approximately 670-donor mean. A missense variant in DCLRE1C was later tied to TCR beta V- and J-gene trimming. The availability of immune exposure information extended only to CMV serostatus.

Sequenced sample: PBMCs. This clonotype was obtained from a man between 40 and 49 years old in good health and CMV-seronegative.

CDR3 protein: CASSVGQTGPTDTQYF. The CDR3 bases are TGTGCCAGCAGCGTCGGGCAGACAGGGCCCACAGATACGCAGTATTTT. V usage is TRBV7-3 and J usage is TRBJ2-3, with 7 nucleotides matching TRBD1. The J segment lost 2 bases and the V segment lost 5 bases, leaving 10 bases of the junction unmatched. Germline loops: CDR1 SGHTA, CDR2 FQGTGA. This CDR3 contains 16 residues. The whole variable domain, remainder taken from reference TRBV7-3 and TRBJ2-3, is GAGVSQTPSNKVTEKGKYVELRCDPISGHTALYWYRQSLGQGPEFLIYFQGTGAADDSGLPNDRFFAVRPEGSVSTLKIQRTERGDSAVYLCASSVGQTGPTDTQYFGPGTRLTVL.